The rows below give T cell receptor beta chains drawn from one sample of a study of monozygotic twins with inflammatory bowel disease. Each CDR3 protein gets one entry in TCRdb, which reprocessed the 5' RACE reads and gives no DNA. This repertoire includes hundreds of thousands of distinct CDR3 sequences. Sequenced: blood. The source is a human donor with ulcerative colitis or Crohn's disease, or a healthy co-twin of an affected twin (not recorded which). The CDR3 runs from the conserved cysteine through the conserved F or W.

cdr3_length	v_call	j_call	cdr3_aa
12	TRBV20-1	TRBJ1-2	CSAEARFYGYTF
17	TRBV5-1	TRBJ1-2	CASSPIAMGQGIYGYTF
14	TRBV20-1	TRBJ2-1	CSARLALTYNEQFF
14	TRBV9	TRBJ2-5	CASSADRGQETQYF
14	TRBV6-1	TRBJ2-2	CASQGPPNTGELFF
14	TRBV6-5	TRBJ1-6	CASSFTGLRSPLHF
12	TRBV7-2	TRBJ2-7	CASSHGTAEQYF
15	TRBV28	TRBJ1-5	CASSLSPAGNQPQHF
15	TRBV4-3	TRBJ1-5	CASSQDLQGNQPQHF
16	TRBV7-9	TRBJ2-7	CASSLQDRGHPYEQYF
15	TRBV6-2/TRBV6-3	TRBJ2-7	CASSDRKSGTYEQYF
14	TRBV15	TRBJ1-1	CATSRDLENTEAFF
14	TRBV7-2	TRBJ2-2	CASSFQQGDGELFF
18	TRBV5-1	TRBJ2-1	CASSLDRGAGGFQNEQFF
15	TRBV7-2	TRBJ2-5	CASSLVGGKRETQYF
14	TRBV6-6	TRBJ2-1	CASSYSTGWNEQFF
14	TRBV14	TRBJ2-1	CASSPLASYNEQFF
17	TRBV7-9	TRBJ2-4	CASSKTAGGHIKNIQYF
15	TRBV23-1	TRBJ2-4	CASKAGRLAKNIQYF
15	TRBV5-1	TRBJ1-5	CASSLEGTGHQPQHF
16	TRBV4-3	TRBJ2-3	CASSQKGTGSTDTQYF
11	TRBV5-4	TRBJ2-5	CASGNRETQYF
11	TRBV5-1	TRBJ2-7	CASSQNYEQYF
18	TRBV6-1	TRBJ2-3	CASSRQAQRGVATDTQYF
16	TRBV7-9	TRBJ2-5	CASSLPWDRGHETQYF